Presented here are 27 T cell receptor beta chains from one specimen sequenced in a study of shared clonotypes between healthy human individuals. Generated by immunoSEQ multiplex PCR, the TCRdb table keeps only in-frame clones and is missing some. This table holds around 480,000 clones, nearly 80% found once. The sample taken for sequencing was PBMCs. The receptors come from a middle-aged woman in good health. Some clones in this sample may be carry-over from other donors' samples.

The chain carries TRBV29-1 and TRBJ2-1; D is perhaps TRBD2 (5 bases). The V and J ends lost 2 bases and 8 bases respectively, with 10 bases between them. This CDR3 region has 12 residues. Germline assignment: CDR1 SQVTM and CDR2 ANQGSEA. Written as DNA, the CDR3 is TGCAGCGTTGAAACCGGGATCCATGAGCAGTTCTTC. Amino acids: CSVETGIHEQFF.

The chain combines TRBV11-3 with TRBJ1-3; 7 bases are shared with TRBD1. This CDR3 has 16 amino acids. J gave up 2 bases and V 6 bases, and 10 bases lay outside the gene matches. The germline CDR1 and CDR2 sequences are SGHNT and YENEEA. The DNA of the CDR3 is TGTGCCAGCAGTCACCCGGGACAGAGGACTGGAAACACCATATATTTT. Protein sequence: CASSHPGQRTGNTIYF.

This chain connects TRBV15 to TRBJ2-2; the D gene is possibly TRBD2 (5 bases). CDR3 length equals 14 residues. Trimming pared 3 bases from V and 1 base from J, leaving 6 bases between. CDR1 is LNHNV and CDR2 is YYDKDF in the germline V gene (reference sequence). The CDR3 protein is CATSSGLNTGELFF. The CDR3 DNA sequence: TGTGCCACCAGCAGTGGACTGAACACCGGGGAGCTGTTTTTT.

The chain links TRBV5-4 to TRBJ1-2, with a tentative D call TRBD1 (5 bases). The germline V and J ends were trimmed by 4 bases and 5 bases, with 15 bases remaining between them. The germline gives CDR1 SGHNT, CDR2 YYREEE (reference sequence). This CDR3 has 14 amino acids. CDR3 in DNA: TGTGCCAGCAGCGAGAAGAGGGACTGGTATGGCTACACCTTC. Its translation is CASSEKRDWYGYTF.

The V call is TRBV4-2, the J call TRBJ2-3; D gene unclear. Trimming cost V 1 base and J 4 bases, with 9 bases left between them. CDR1 is LGHNA, CDR2 YNFKEQ, per germline. CDR3 length: 14 residues. This CDR3 is CASSQVEWADTQYF. As DNA, the CDR3 is TGTGCCAGCAGCCAAGTTGAGTGGGCAGATACGCAGTATTTT.

V gene TRBV7-2 combines with J gene TRBJ2-3, with TRBD2 matching 9 bases. V dropped 5 bases and J dropped 4; count of bases not matched to a gene: 10. The CDR3 has 16 residues. The V gene's germline CDR1 is SGHTA and CDR2 FQGNSA. CDR3 in DNA: TGTGCCAGCAGCAAGGGACTAGCTTTTCAGGCAGATACGCAGTATTTT. Its protein is CASSKGLAFQADTQYF.

This clone was seen more than once but under ten times. This chain uses TRBV19 with TRBJ2-1; 8 positions agree with TRBD2. Germline CDR1 and CDR2: LNHDA and SQIVND (reference sequence). This CDR3 is built from 15 residues. J was trimmed by 4 bases and V by 3 bases; bases with no gene match: 5. The CDR3 DNA reads as TGTGCCAGTAGTATTTCAGCGGGAGATTACAATGAGCAGTTCTTC. Its translation is CASSISAGDYNEQFF.

This chain joins TRBV7-9 and TRBJ2-7; TRBD1 is a possible D gene (6 bases). Germline lookup yields CDR1 SEHNR and CDR2 FQNEAQ (reference sequence). There are 16 residues in the CDR3. V gave up 2 bases and J gave up 5 bases, with 19 bases separating them. DNA of the CDR3: TGTGCCAGCAGCTTATCCCGACAGGTAGGAGTGCACGAGCAGTACTTC. As protein: CASSLSRQVGVHEQYF.

The chain uses TRBV29-1 and TRBJ2-7; D remains ambiguous. The germline V gene encodes CDR1 SQVTM and CDR2 ANQGSEA. V was trimmed by 6 bases and J by 6 bases, leaving 12 bases between them. The CDR3 is 11 residues long. The CDR3 coding sequence is TGCAGCGTCCGGTCAGCCCTCGAGCAGTACTTC. This gives the protein CSVRSALEQYF.

As concerns this clone: At one of its ends the junction is not consistent with the germline gene, which may arise from a read error. V and J are TRBV7-7 and TRBJ2-2; 9 nucleotides agree with TRBD1. Germline-derived CDR1 and CDR2 are SSHAT and FNYEAQ (reference sequence). This CDR3 is built from 15 residues. The CDR3 region is CASSEGTGFTGELFF. The CDR3 nucleotides are TGTGCTAGCAGCGAAGGGACAGGGTTTACCGGGGAGCTGTTTTTT. The full variable domain, completed using reference TRBV7-7 and TRBJ2-2, is GAGVSQSPRYKVTKRGQDVTLRCDPISSHATLYWYQQALGQGPEFLTYFNYEAQPDKSGLPSDRFSAERPEGSISTLTIQRTEQRDSAMYRCASSEGTGFTGELFFGEGSRLTVL.

The chain recombines TRBV28 with TRBJ2-1; 8 positions match TRBD1. CDR3 length: 16 residues. V was clipped by 6 bases and J by 9 bases; unmatched bases: 16. The germline gives CDR1 MDHEN, CDR2 SYDVKM. The CDR3 sequence: CASSPPRGQGEGEQFF. For the CDR3, the DNA is TGTGCCAGCAGCCCTCCTCGAGGACAGGGAGAGGGTGAGCAGTTCTTC.

This clone showed up just a few times. The rearrangement links TRBV30 to TRBJ2-5; D not certain. The DNA end lines up better with TRBJ2-7; the J call may be wrong. CDR1 and CDR2 from the germline V gene are GTSNPN and SVGIG (reference sequence). There are 15 residues in the CDR3. In DNA, the CDR3 is TGTGCCTTAGCCTTGGACCAGATAGTGGCCTACGAGCAGTACTTC. This translates into CALALDQIVAYEQYF.

The table lists this clone with a count of one. The rearrangement links TRBV6-4 to TRBJ2-3, with 12 bases lining up with TRBD2. Germline V gene sequence: CDR1 MRHNA, CDR2 SNTAGT. With V trimmed by 5 bases and J by 2 bases, 5 bases remained unmatched. This CDR3 is built from 16 residues. For the CDR3, the DNA is TGTGCCAGCAGTTTGACTAGCGGGGGCCCCACAGATACGCAGTATTTT. Translated: CASSLTSGGPTDTQYF.

The rearrangement uses TRBV7-2 and TRBJ2-2; D gene unclear. V was shortened by 2 bases and J by 5 bases, with 9 bases between the two germline ends. Looked up from germline, CDR1 is SGHTA and CDR2 is FQGNSA. The CDR3 is 14 amino acids. The CDR3 nucleotides read TGTGCCAGCAGCTTAAGCGTTAGGACCGGGGAGCTGTTTTTT. Amino acids: CASSLSVRTGELFF. Looking up the rest from reference TRBV7-2 and TRBJ2-2 gives the full variable domain: GAGVSQSPSNKVTEKGKDVELRCDPISGHTALYWYRQSLGQGLEFLIYFQGNSAPDKSGLPSDRFSAERTGGSVSTLTIQRTQQEDSAVYLCASSLSVRTGELFFGEGSRLTVL.

The J gene is TRBJ2-7, the V gene TRBV7-6; 8 positions match TRBD2. The CDR3 has 16 amino acids. Trimming removed 5 bases from V and 2 bases from J; junction bases left unmatched: 11. CDR1 is SGHVS, CDR2 FNYEAQ, per germline. The CDR3 loop is CASSPDVAGLPYEQYF. The CDR3 DNA reads as TGTGCCAGCAGCCCGGATGTAGCGGGACTACCCTACGAGCAGTACTTC.

The rearrangement links TRBV30 to TRBJ1-5, with TRBD1 as a possible D gene (6 bases). CDR3 size: 15 residues. The germline V and J ends were trimmed by 2 bases and 0 bases, with 11 bases remaining between them. In germline, CDR1 is GTSNPN, CDR2 SVGIG (reference sequence). The CDR3 DNA reads as TGTGCCTGGAGTACGGGGGCACATAGCAATCAGCCCCAGCATTTT. This encodes CAWSTGAHSNQPQHF.

This clone was picked up many times. The chain employs TRBV14 and TRBJ2-5; tentative D call: TRBD2 (6 bases). CDR3 size: 16 residues. CDR1 SGHDN and CDR2 FVKESK come from the germline V gene. The V end lost 3 bases, the J end lost 4 bases, and 18 bases lay between the germline ends. CDR3 bases: TGTGCCAGCAGCCACCCTGGCGGGATGTCTGGAGAGACCCAGTACTTC. It yields the protein CASSHPGGMSGETQYF.

V usage is TRBV6-5 and J usage is TRBJ2-5; no clear D. The CDR3 loop spans 13 amino acids. V lost 2 bases, J lost 11 bases, and 15 bases lay in between. Germline V CDR1 and CDR2: MNHEY, SVGAGI. The CDR3 DNA is TGTGCCAGCAGTTACCAACGTGATACGGAGCAGTACTTC. Protein: CASSYQRDTEQYF.

The rearrangement joins TRBV6-5 to TRBJ2-7, with D perhaps given as TRBD1 or TRBD2 (6 bases each). Trimming took 4 bases from V and 0 from J, leaving 16 bases between them. The CDR3 extends over 16 amino acids. Per the germline V gene, CDR1 is MNHEY and CDR2 is SVGAGI. The CDR3 DNA sequence: TGTGCCAGCAGTTCCCCTGGGGGGCCAAGCTCCTACGAGCAGTACTTC. Its protein product is CASSSPGGPSSYEQYF.

The rearrangement uses TRBV5-1 and TRBJ2-3; 11 nucleotides align to TRBD2. Per the germline V gene, CDR1 is SGHRS and CDR2 is YFSETQ. The CDR3 runs to 17 residues. Trimming at V came to 0 bases and at J to 1 base, leaving 4 bases not matched to a gene. The CDR3, as DNA: TGCGCCAGCAGCTTGGGAGGGACTAGCGGAGGCACAGATACGCAGTATTTT. Translating gives CASSLGGTSGGTDTQYF.

This clone has just one count. This chain uses TRBV27 with TRBJ2-2; 7 positions match TRBD2. The germline CDR1 and CDR2 sequences are MNHEY and SMNVEV (reference sequence). J was trimmed by 6 bases and V by 7 bases; bases with no gene match: 14. The CDR3 loop spans 16 amino acids. The CDR3 is CASIPAYHRGAGELFF. DNA of the CDR3: TGTGCCAGCATCCCTGCTTACCACCGGGGGGCCGGGGAGCTGTTTTTT.

DNA of the CDR3: TGCGCCAGCAGCTTATACAGGGGGCAGGGGGAGACCCAGTACTTC. Protein product: CASSLYRGQGETQYF. The J gene is TRBJ2-5, the V gene TRBV5-1; the match to TRBD1 covers 9 bases. The V and J ends lost 2 bases and 5 bases, in that order; junction bases with no gene match: 7. Germline values: CDR1 SGHRS, CDR2 YFSETQ. This CDR3 spans 15 amino acids. The full variable domain, its missing parts supplied by reference TRBV5-1 and TRBJ2-5, is KAGVTQTPRYLIKTRGQQVTLSCSPISGHRSVSWYQQTPGQGLQFLFEYFSETQRNKGNFPGRFSGRQFSNSRSEMNVSTLELGDSALYLCASSLYRGQGETQYFGPGTRLLVL.

The chain is built from TRBV28 and TRBJ1-1; 7 positions match TRBD1. Losses at the gene ends were 3 bases for V and 1 base for J; bases not matched to a gene: 5. The CDR3 spans 15 residues. The germline gives CDR1 MDHEN, CDR2 SYDVKM. CDR3 loop: CASSFRGLRNTEAFF. The CDR3 nucleotides read TGTGCCAGCAGTTTTAGGGGGCTTAGGAACACTGAAGCTTTCTTT.

The V call is TRBV28, the J call TRBJ2-7; possibly TRBD2 for D (6 bases). Germline V gene lookup returns CDR1 MDHEN and CDR2 SYDVKM. There are 12 residues in the CDR3. V lost 6 bases, J lost 6 bases, and 12 bases lay in between. The chain's CDR3 is CASSSGGSEQYF. The CDR3 nucleotides read TGTGCCAGCAGCTCTGGGGGGTCCGAGCAGTACTTC.

The chain recombines TRBV29-1 with TRBJ2-7; 10 nucleotides match TRBD1. After removal of 6 bases from V and 4 bases from J, the junction contained 9 bases not matched to a gene. The CDR3 consists of 14 residues. Germline V gene lookup returns CDR1 SQVTM and CDR2 ANQGSEA. CDR3 bases: TGCAGCGTCCTCCTCCGACAGGGGGCGTACGAGCAGTACTTC. This translates into CSVLLRQGAYEQYF.

The chain carries TRBV29-1 and TRBJ1-4, with D possibly being TRBD1 (5 bases). Germline-derived CDR1 and CDR2 are SQVTM and ANQGSEA. V was pared by 2 bases and J by 3 bases, with 10 bases between. This CDR3 is 14 amino acids long. CDR3 in amino acids: CSVESGGANEKLFF. CDR3 DNA sequence: TGCAGCGTTGAATCGGGGGGAGCTAATGAAAAACTGTTTTTT.

In this sample, this clone turned up once. V is TRBV11-1 and J is TRBJ1-1; D not certain. The CDR3 is 14 residues long. Trimming shortened V by 0 bases and J by 4 bases, and 9 bases separated the two germline ends. The V gene's germline CDR1 is SGHAT and CDR2 FQDESV (reference sequence). As DNA, the CDR3 is TGTGCCAGCAGCTTAGCGGCCCTGCCCACTGAAGCTTTCTTT. Translation: CASSLAALPTEAFF.